One and the same sample provided the 2 T cell receptor beta chains below, sequenced in a study of CD8 T cells in Susac syndrome. RNA amounts of roughly 0.5 to 1 ug underwent reverse transcription with random hexamers. Using its own MiXCR run on the immunoSEQ multiplex PCR reads, TCRdb lists one record per CDR3 protein. The table lists over 350,000 distinct CDR3 sequences, approximately 85% of them singletons. Input material: CD8+ T cells from PBMCs. These receptors originate from a human donor with multiple sclerosis.

The chain carries TRBV4-1 and TRBJ2-5; D is uncertain. Germline assignment: CDR1 MGHRA and CDR2 YSYEKL. CDR3 length equals 14 residues. The V end lost 0 bases, the J end lost 0 bases, and 5 bases lay between the germline ends. The CDR3 DNA reads TGCGCCAGCAGCCAAGAGAGGAACCAAGAGACCCAGTACTTC. Encoded protein: CASSQERNQETQYF.

On this clonotype: A read error may produce the germline difference seen at one junction end. The chain carries TRBV12-3 or TRBV12-4 and TRBJ1-4; no reliable D call. The CDR3 is 13 amino acids. The CDR3 bases are TGTGCCAGCAGTTTTTTGCCTCGGGAGAGGGCGATTTTT. Its protein product is CASSFLPRERAIF.